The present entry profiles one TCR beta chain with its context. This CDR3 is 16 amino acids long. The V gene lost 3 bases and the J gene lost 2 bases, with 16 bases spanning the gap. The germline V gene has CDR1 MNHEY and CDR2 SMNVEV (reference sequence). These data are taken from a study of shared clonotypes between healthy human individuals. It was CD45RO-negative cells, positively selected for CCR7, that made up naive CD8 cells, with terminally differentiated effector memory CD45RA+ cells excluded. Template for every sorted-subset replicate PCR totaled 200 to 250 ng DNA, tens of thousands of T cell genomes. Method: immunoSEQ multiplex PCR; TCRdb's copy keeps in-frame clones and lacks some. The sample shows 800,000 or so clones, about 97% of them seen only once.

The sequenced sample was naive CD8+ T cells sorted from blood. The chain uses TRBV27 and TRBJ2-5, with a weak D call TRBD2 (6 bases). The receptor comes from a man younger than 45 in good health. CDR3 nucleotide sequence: TGTGCCAGCAGTTTCCAACGAACGACTAGTCAAGAGACCCAGTACTTC. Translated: CASSFQRTTSQETQYF.